The rows below give T cell receptor beta chains drawn from one sample of a study of yellow fever vaccine responses in identical twins. Each CDR3 protein gets one entry after TCRdb re-called the RT-PCR reads with MiXCR. The sample has about 9,000 distinct CDR3 sequences, over 80% seen once. Source: T cells from blood (PBMCs), unsorted or a sorted subset (not recorded which), taken before or after yellow fever vaccination (not recorded which). The receptor source for this set is a young woman who received the yellow fever vaccine. Both conserved end residues are part of each CDR3.

V	J	CDR3
TRBV10-3	TRBJ1-5	CAISEGGNQPQHF
TRBV7-6	TRBJ2-5	CASSLVVGETQYF
TRBV24-1	TRBJ2-2	CATSDLGPNTGELFF
TRBV7-6	TRBJ2-2	CASSSLSGELFF
TRBV10-1	TRBJ2-7	CASSGGGSSYEQYF
TRBV10-1	TRBJ2-1	CASSESRAGLEQFF
TRBV14	TRBJ1-6	CASSQTGGTSPLHF
TRBV29-1	TRBJ2-5	CSVRTEPQETQYF
TRBV5-5	TRBJ2-2	CASSLGQGIYTGELFF
TRBV12-3/TRBV12-4	TRBJ1-2	CASSSRDRGYGYTF
TRBV4-1	TRBJ1-1	CASSQDWPEMNTEAFF
TRBV5-1	TRBJ2-2	CASSPRQGYTGELFF
TRBV14	TRBJ2-5	CASSIQETQYF
TRBV7-2	TRBJ2-1	CASSIAGEVPYNEQFF
TRBV6-1	TRBJ1-2	CASESGTGGNGYTF
TRBV29-1	TRBJ1-1	CSVEDGGSNTEAFF